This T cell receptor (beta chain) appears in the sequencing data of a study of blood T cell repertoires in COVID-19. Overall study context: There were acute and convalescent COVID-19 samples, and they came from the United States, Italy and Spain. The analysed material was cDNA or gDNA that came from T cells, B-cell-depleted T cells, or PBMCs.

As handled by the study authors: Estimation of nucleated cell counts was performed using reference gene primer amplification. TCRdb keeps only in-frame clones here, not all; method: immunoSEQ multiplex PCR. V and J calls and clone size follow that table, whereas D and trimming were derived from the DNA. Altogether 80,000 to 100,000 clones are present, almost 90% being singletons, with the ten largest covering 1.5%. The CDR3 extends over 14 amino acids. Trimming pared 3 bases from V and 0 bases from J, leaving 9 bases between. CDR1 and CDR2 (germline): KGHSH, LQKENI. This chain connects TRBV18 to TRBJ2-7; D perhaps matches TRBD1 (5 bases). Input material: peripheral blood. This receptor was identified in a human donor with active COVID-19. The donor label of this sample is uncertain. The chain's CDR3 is CASSPSRGSYEQYF. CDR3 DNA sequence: TGTGCCAGCTCACCGAGTAGGGGCTCCTACGAGCAGTACTTC.